This entry lists 20 T cell receptor beta chains sequenced from one sample in a study of blood T cell repertoires in COVID-19. Clones were sequenced by immunoSEQ multiplex PCR, and TCRdb holds only the in-frame ones, with some missing. The sample has under 200,000 clones; roughly four fifths are singletons. The sequencing sample was made of peripheral blood. These TCRs come from a woman aged 40 to 55 with acute or convalescent COVID-19.

This chain uses TRBV28 with TRBJ2-1, with TRBD2 matching 10 bases. Per germline, CDR1 MDHEN and CDR2 SYDVKM. Trimming cost V 1 base and J 7 bases; bases outside gene matches: 10. This CDR3 spans 17 amino acids. The CDR3 is CASSLFTGTSAPNEQFF. In DNA form, the CDR3 reads TGTGCCAGCAGTTTATTTACCGGGACTAGCGCGCCAAATGAGCAGTTCTTC. Complete variable domain (other parts from reference TRBV28 and TRBJ2-1): DVKVTQSSRYLVKRTGEKVFLECVQDMDHENMFWYRQDPGLGLRLIYFSYDVKMKEKGDIPEGYSVSREKKERFSLILESASTNQTSMYLCASSLFTGTSAPNEQFFGPGTRLTVL.

In this sample, this clone turned up once. This rearrangement joins TRBV28 to TRBJ2-7; D perhaps matches TRBD1 (6 bases). V lost 4 bases, J lost 3 bases, and 10 bases lay in between. CDR3 length: 13 amino acids. Per germline, CDR1 MDHEN and CDR2 SYDVKM. The CDR3 spells CASSYGTLYEQYF. The CDR3 DNA reads TGTGCCAGCAGTTACGGGACACTCTACGAGCAGTACTTC.

The rearrangement joins TRBV5-1 to TRBJ2-7, with 8 bases aligning to TRBD1. Unmatched junction bases numbered 0, after V lost 3 bases and J lost 1 base. The CDR3 is made up of 13 amino acids. Germline V CDR1 and CDR2: SGHRS, YFSETQ. This CDR3 is CASSWDRSYEQYF. CDR3 nucleotides: TGCGCCAGCAGCTGGGACAGGTCCTACGAGCAGTACTTC.

This clone was recorded once. The chain employs TRBV19 and TRBJ1-6; weak D call: TRBD1 (5 bases). The V gene lost 7 bases and the J gene lost 9 bases, with 16 bases spanning the gap. CDR1 and CDR2 from the germline V gene are LNHDA and SQIVND (reference sequence). The CDR3 extends over 14 amino acids. The CDR3 region is CASNAAGRGSPLHF. As DNA, the CDR3 is TGTGCCAGTAACGCCGCGGGGAGGGGTTCACCCCTCCACTTT.

The chain combines TRBV4-1 with TRBJ2-7; TRBD1 matches 11 bases. CDR1 is MGHRA, CDR2 YSYEKL, per germline. The CDR3 has 15 amino acids. V lost 3 bases, J lost 7 bases, and 8 bases stayed unmatched. The CDR3 DNA is TGCGCCAGCAGCCACTCCGGGACAGGGGGGGTGGAGCAGTACTTC. This sequence encodes CASSHSGTGGVEQYF.

This chain connects TRBV5-6 to TRBJ2-1; D may be TRBD1 (5 bases). Looked up from germline, CDR1 is SGHDT and CDR2 is YYEEEE. There are 12 residues in the CDR3. Trimming stripped 4 bases from V and 5 bases from J, with 7 bases between. Here the CDR3 reads CASSIQDNEQFF. The DNA of the CDR3 is TGTGCCAGCAGCATACAGGACAATGAGCAGTTCTTC.

The chain links TRBV9 to TRBJ1-2; no definite D call. The CDR3 loop spans 14 amino acids. Trimming took off 4 bases at V and 4 bases at J, with 14 bases between the two ends. The germline CDR1 and CDR2 sequences are SGDLS and YYNGEE. The CDR3 DNA reads as TGTGCCAGCAGCTCCAACAGCAATGGCTATGGCTACACCTTC. This sequence encodes CASSSNSNGYGYTF.

This chain joins TRBV5-1 and TRBJ1-2, with D possibly TRBD1 on 5 matching bases. Germline V CDR1 and CDR2: SGHRS, YFSETQ. This CDR3 region has 15 residues. V was shortened by 1 base and J by 6 bases, with 16 bases between the two germline ends. The CDR3 bases are TGCGCCAGCAGCTTGATCGCGGGGGGAGGGAATGGCTACACCTTC. The encoded protein is CASSLIAGGGNGYTF.

The chain recombines TRBV6-1 with TRBJ2-3; TRBD2 is a possible D gene (5 bases). V shed 0 bases and J shed 7 bases, with 11 bases lying between them. Germline V gene lookup returns CDR1 MNHNS and CDR2 SASEGT. CDR3 length equals 14 residues. The CDR3 loop reads CASSEARWRHTQYF. The CDR3 DNA follows: TGTGCCAGCAGTGAAGCCCGCTGGAGGCATACGCAGTATTTT.

The chain uses TRBV24-1 and TRBJ2-3, with TRBD2 matching over 7 bases. V lost 3 bases to trimming and J lost 10 bases; unmatched junction nucleotides: 9. The CDR3 is 14 residues long. In germline, CDR1 is KGHDR, CDR2 SFDVKD. CDR3 region: CATSDLSGNEPQYF. CDR3 nucleotide sequence: TGTGCCACCAGTGATCTAAGCGGGAACGAGCCGCAGTATTTT.

This rearrangement joins TRBV29-1 to TRBJ1-1; D gene ambiguous. The CDR3 totals 12 residues. Germline V gene lookup returns CDR1 SQVTM and CDR2 ANQGSEA. Trimming pared 8 bases from V and 3 bases from J, leaving 13 bases between. In DNA, the CDR3 is TGCAGCCCCACTGGTATACACACTGAAGCTTTCTTT. Its protein is CSPTGIHTEAFF. The complete variable domain, with remaining parts taken from reference TRBV29-1 and TRBJ1-1, reads SAVISQKPSRDICQRGTSLTIQCQVDSQVTMMFWYRQQPGQSLTLIATANQGSEATYESGFVIDKFPISRPNLTFSTLTVSNMSPEDSSIYLCSPTGIHTEAFFGQGTRLTVV.

The gene calls are TRBV7-2 and TRBJ1-1; unclear D gene. The germline V gene has CDR1 SGHTA and CDR2 FQGNSA. V lost 3 bases and J lost 5, with 10 bases in between. The CDR3 loop spans 13 amino acids. CDR3 bases: TGTGCCAGCAGCTTTACAGAGAAAACTGAAGCTTTCTTT. Its translation: CASSFTEKTEAFF.

The sample holds a few counts of this clone. The same CDR3 is also encoded by other DNA sequences in this sample. The chain couples TRBV18 to TRBJ2-7; 7 nucleotides match TRBD1. The junction had 0 bases not matched to a gene; V was cut back by 3 bases and J by 1 base. Germline V gives CDR1 KGHSH, CDR2 LQKENI. The CDR3 is 13 residues long. The CDR3 DNA reads TGTGCCAGCTCACCGGGACAGTCCTACGAGCAGTACTTC. Its protein is CASSPGQSYEQYF.

This rearrangement joins TRBV7-8 to TRBJ1-2, with 9 nucleotides matching TRBD1. The CDR3 runs to 15 residues. Per the germline V gene, CDR1 is SGHVS and CDR2 is FQNEAQ. V gave up 4 bases and J gave up 0 bases; unmatched junction bases: 3. CDR3 in DNA: TGTGCCAGCAGCTGGGGGACAGGGCCTAACTATGGCTACACCTTC. Protein sequence: CASSWGTGPNYGYTF.

The CDR3 nucleotides read TGCGCCAGCAGCTTAGTTGGGCTAAACAATGAGCAGTTCTTC. Its protein is CASSLVGLNNEQFF. V usage is TRBV5-1 and J usage is TRBJ2-1; D gene unclear. Germline V gene sequence: CDR1 SGHRS, CDR2 YFSETQ. V was shortened by 2 bases and J by 5 bases, with 11 bases between the two germline ends. This CDR3 region has 14 residues.

This chain links TRBV11-2 with TRBJ2-1, with 13 bases lining up with TRBD2. V was clipped by 2 bases and J by 3 bases; unmatched bases: 7. Germline V gene sequence: CDR1 SGHAT, CDR2 FQNNGV. The CDR3 has 18 amino acids. The CDR3 reads CASSLNETSGGCYNEQFF. The CDR3 DNA is TGTGCCAGCAGCTTAAATGAGACTAGCGGGGGGTGCTACAATGAGCAGTTCTTC.

The CDR3 DNA follows: TGTGCCAGCAGCTACGTACAGGGTGGAGCTTTCTTT. Encoded protein: CASSYVQGGAFF. The chain joins TRBV11-2 to TRBJ1-1; D perhaps matches TRBD1 (6 bases). Deletions cut 4 bases from V and 10 bases from J, with 13 bases between. Per germline, CDR1 SGHAT and CDR2 FQNNGV. The CDR3 is 12 amino acids.

The V call is TRBV6-5, the J call TRBJ1-1, with a possible D match to TRBD1 (6 bases). This CDR3 has 13 residues. Per the germline V gene, CDR1 is MNHEY and CDR2 is SVGAGI. Between the trimmed V and J ends, which lost 6 bases and 1 base, there was a span of 9 bases. CDR3 sequence: CASRDRRNTEAFF. The CDR3 DNA follows: TGTGCCAGCAGGGACAGAAGGAACACTGAAGCTTTCTTT.

In the case of this clone: Other DNA variants within this sample encode the same CDR3. The V gene is TRBV6-5, the J gene TRBJ1-4; the D gene is possibly TRBD1 (6 bases). CDR1 MNHEY and CDR2 SVGAGI come from the germline V gene. The CDR3 sequence is 15 residues long. With 0 bases removed from V and 2 bases from J, the gap between germline ends came to 7 bases. The CDR3 protein is CASSYSQGTNEKLFF. The CDR3 DNA is TGTGCCAGCAGTTACTCGCAGGGGACTAATGAAAAACTGTTTTTT.

The chain recombines TRBV28 with TRBJ2-3; TRBD1 matches at 7 bases. Germline trimming cut 8 bases from V and 4 bases from J; bases unmatched to any gene: 12. This CDR3 region has 15 residues. Per the germline V gene, CDR1 is MDHEN and CDR2 is SYDVKM. The CDR3 DNA is TGTGCCAGCGAGACCGACAGGGTCGGCGCAGATACGCAGTATTTT. Translated: CASETDRVGADTQYF.